This T cell receptor beta chain was obtained from a study of CD8 T cells in ankylosing spondylitis. With respect to this clonotype: What it recognizes is unknown.

Germline values: CDR1 SGHRS, CDR2 YFSETQ. V lost 4 bases and J lost 0; bases outside the gene matches: 14. CDR3 length: 21 residues. Study-level points and caveats: Clones linked to disease, bearing a CD8+ phenotype, were relatively rare in peripheral blood. Significantly higher representation of disease-linked clones was reported for matched ankylosing spondylitis synovial fluid. Previously reported in reactive arthritis synovial fluid and blood were some of the motif variants. For ankylosing spondylitis blood, a TCR beta motif of 7 to 9 highly homologous variants appeared characteristic.

A quantitative 5'-RACE method, one with molecular barcodes, was used to make TCR beta libraries. TCRdb fed the 5' RACE reads into MiXCR, producing one record per CDR3 protein. This table has over 700,000 distinct CDR3 sequences, roughly 19% appearing once. The TCR was taken from a male donor with ankylosing spondylitis. Source material: blood, either unsorted or a sorted T cell fraction (not recorded which). This chain uses TRBV5-1 with TRBJ2-2, with TRBD2 matching 14 bases. CDR3 in DNA: TGCGCCAGCAGCAACGGGATGGGGACTAGCGGGAGAACATCGAACACCGGGGAGCTGTTTTTT. Translation: CASSNGMGTSGRTSNTGELFF.